The 29 T cell receptor beta chains given below trace back to one sample, sequenced in a study of cytotoxic CD8 clonotypes in ibrutinib-treated CLL. Repertoires were generated with immunoSEQ multiplex PCR, while TCRdb's copy carries only in-frame clones and drops some. The sample yields 150,000 or so clones, roughly 77% seen once. The starting material was PBMCs, obtained after 12 months of ibrutinib treatment. Receptors were obtained from a human donor with chronic lymphocytic leukemia.

V usage is TRBV5-1 and J usage is TRBJ2-5; D assignment may be TRBD1 or TRBD2 (5 bases each). With 1 base removed from V and 4 bases from J, the gap between germline ends came to 17 bases. CDR3 length: 16 residues. Germline V gene sequence: CDR1 SGHRS, CDR2 YFSETQ. The CDR3: CASSLRGTARGETQYF. The CDR3 DNA follows: TGCGCCAGCAGCTTGAGAGGGACGGCCCGGGGAGAGACCCAGTACTTC.

The chain has TRBV28 and TRBJ1-3, with D possibly TRBD1 on 5 matching bases. The V end lost 5 bases, the J end lost 8 bases, and 16 bases lay between the germline ends. The CDR3 sequence is 14 residues long. The germline gives CDR1 MDHEN, CDR2 SYDVKM. The CDR3 loop reads CASSAHGALDTIYF. CDR3 nucleotides: TGTGCCAGCAGTGCACACGGGGCCCTCGACACCATATATTTT.

The chain recombines TRBV18 with TRBJ2-7; possible D gene TRBD1, 5 bases. The germline V and J ends were trimmed by 6 bases and 3 bases, with 12 bases remaining between them. The CDR3 runs to 13 residues. Germline CDR1 is KGHSH and CDR2 is LQKENI. The DNA for the CDR3 is TGTGCCAGCTCCCCCACCACAGGCTACGAGCAGTACTTC. Translating it yields CASSPTTGYEQYF.

This clone was picked up a small number of times. The chain links TRBV5-4 to TRBJ1-1, with D possibly TRBD1 on 5 matching bases. The CDR3 is 16 residues long. The germline gives CDR1 SGHNT, CDR2 YYREEE (reference sequence). V lost 4 bases and J lost 0, with 16 bases in between. CDR3 sequence (DNA): TGTGCCAGCAGCCCGGACCAGGGCTACTTGAACACTGAAGCTTTCTTT. Amino acids: CASSPDQGYLNTEAFF.

The sample holds a few counts of this clone. The chain employs TRBV4-3 and TRBJ1-1; D gene ambiguous. The germline V gene encodes CDR1 LGHNA and CDR2 YSLEER. The V gene lost 0 bases and the J gene lost 11 bases, with 16 bases spanning the gap. The CDR3 covers 14 residues. CDR3 loop: CASSQEGVASKAFF. For the CDR3, the DNA is TGCGCCAGCAGCCAAGAAGGAGTGGCCAGCAAGGCTTTCTTT.

The chain links TRBV18 to TRBJ2-5; D ambiguous. V dropped 3 bases and J dropped 3 bases, with 8 bases sitting between them. This CDR3 comprises 13 residues. Germline V gene data show CDR1 as KGHSH and CDR2 as LQKENI. CDR3 protein: CASSPWNKETQYF. Here the CDR3 DNA reads TGTGCCAGCTCACCTTGGAACAAAGAGACCCAGTACTTC.

This clone was detected only once. The chain is built from TRBV7-9 and TRBJ1-6; D remains ambiguous. Germline loops: CDR1 SEHNR, CDR2 FQNEAQ (reference sequence). CDR3 length equals 16 residues. The V and J ends lost 1 base and 7 bases respectively, with 14 bases between them. The CDR3 nucleotides read TGTGCCAGCAGCTTAGGTCGCCCCGGTTGGAATTCACCCCTCCACTTT. This encodes CASSLGRPGWNSPLHF.

The V call is TRBV5-1, the J call TRBJ1-2, with unresolved D. Germline lookup yields CDR1 SGHRS and CDR2 YFSETQ. This CDR3 spans 14 amino acids. V lost 4 bases, J lost 0 bases, and 10 bases lay in between. The CDR3 loop is CASSPEFTNYGYTF. In DNA form, the CDR3 reads TGCGCCAGCAGCCCGGAATTTACTAACTATGGCTACACCTTC. The full variable domain, rest sourced from reference TRBV5-1 and TRBJ1-2, is KAGVTQTPRYLIKTRGQQVTLSCSPISGHRSVSWYQQTPGQGLQFLFEYFSETQRNKGNFPGRFSGRQFSNSRSEMNVSTLELGDSALYLCASSPEFTNYGYTFGSGTRLTVV.

V usage is TRBV7-9 and J usage is TRBJ1-1; 7 bases match TRBD1. The J segment lost 4 bases and the V segment lost 5 bases, leaving 1 base of the junction unmatched. Germline V CDR1 and CDR2: SEHNR, FQNEAQ (reference sequence). CDR3 size: 12 residues. CDR3 region: CASSPGGTEAFF. The CDR3, as DNA: TGTGCCAGCAGCCCAGGGGGCACTGAAGCTTTCTTT.

The chain is built from TRBV11-2 and TRBJ2-7, with D possibly matching TRBD1 (5 bases). The CDR3 totals 13 residues. V lost 2 bases to trimming and J lost 0 bases, with 5 bases between them. Germline V gene data show CDR1 as SGHAT and CDR2 as FQNNGV. CDR3 region: CASSLQGSYEQYF. The CDR3 DNA follows: TGTGCCAGCAGCTTACAGGGCTCCTACGAGCAGTACTTC.

V and J are TRBV27 and TRBJ1-2; 8 bases align to TRBD1. The CDR3 runs 19 residues. Germline CDR1 MNHEY, CDR2 SMNVEV (reference sequence). V shed 5 bases and J 2 bases; nucleotides not matched to a gene: 19. The CDR3 DNA is TGTGCCAGCAGTACTCAACAAAGGGGCAGGGGGCTCCAGAACTATGGCTACACCTTC. Its protein product is CASSTQQRGRGLQNYGYTF.

This clone appeared a single time. This chain connects TRBV19 to TRBJ2-1; TRBD1 or TRBD2 may be the D gene (6 bases each). The V gene lost 4 bases and the J gene lost 6 bases, with 16 bases spanning the gap. The CDR3 runs 15 residues. Germline CDR1 LNHDA, CDR2 SQIVND (reference sequence). The CDR3 coding sequence is TGTGCCAGTAGTACCTCCCCGGGGGCCTCCAATGAGCAGTTCTTC. It is translated as CASSTSPGASNEQFF. Full variable domain (rest looked up from reference TRBV19 and TRBJ2-1): DGGITQSPKYLFRKEGQNVTLSCEQNLNHDAMYWYRQDPGQGLRLIYYSQIVNDFQKGDIAEGYSVSREKKESFPLTVTSAQKNPTAFYLCASSTSPGASNEQFFGPGTRLTVL.

The rearrangement links TRBV6-5 to TRBJ2-3, with D maybe TRBD1 (5 bases). Germline CDR1 and CDR2: MNHEY and SVGAGI. The CDR3 loop spans 14 amino acids. The ends were cut back, 6 bases at V and 0 bases at J, with 10 bases in the middle. The CDR3, as DNA: TGTGCCAGCAGAGAAGGGGCTAGCACAGATACGCAGTATTTT. This codes for CASREGASTDTQYF.

V gene TRBV7-3 combines with J gene TRBJ2-1; TRBD2 matches 11 bases. J lost 5 bases, V lost 4 bases, and 4 bases had no gene match. This CDR3 spans 15 amino acids. Germline V CDR1 and CDR2: SGHTA, FQGTGA. As DNA, the CDR3 is TGTGCCAGCAGCTCACCTAGCGGGAGGAACAATGAGCAGTTCTTC. This gives the protein CASSSPSGRNNEQFF.

This chain connects TRBV6-1 to TRBJ1-2; 7 bases are shared with TRBD1. Germline trimming cut 4 bases from V and 12 bases from J; bases unmatched to any gene: 11. Per the germline V gene, CDR1 is MNHNS and CDR2 is SASEGT. There are 13 residues in the CDR3. For the CDR3, the DNA is TGTGCCAGCAGTGGGGACAGAGCGCTGGCGAACACCTTC. Protein sequence: CASSGDRALANTF.

The rearrangement links TRBV5-6 to TRBJ2-3; 7 bases match TRBD2. The CDR3 spans 16 residues. From germline, CDR1 is SGHDT and CDR2 YYEEEE. The junction had 10 bases not matched to a gene; V was cut back by 0 bases and J by 6 bases. The CDR3 region is CASSLGSGDFKDTQYF. The CDR3 DNA follows: TGTGCCAGCAGCTTGGGGAGCGGGGACTTCAAGGATACGCAGTATTTT.

This sequence joins TRBV5-1 and TRBJ1-2; 8 bases agree with TRBD1. CDR1 and CDR2 (germline): SGHRS, YFSETQ. The junction had 19 bases not matched to a gene; V was cut back by 4 bases and J by 2 bases. The CDR3 is 19 amino acids. The CDR3 nucleotides are TGCGCCAGCAGCCAGGGGGCAGGGGGCCAGGCGATTAGGAACTATGGCTACACCTTC. This encodes CASSQGAGGQAIRNYGYTF. Drawing the rest from reference TRBV5-1 and TRBJ1-2, the complete variable domain is KAGVTQTPRYLIKTRGQQVTLSCSPISGHRSVSWYQQTPGQGLQFLFEYFSETQRNKGNFPGRFSGRQFSNSRSEMNVSTLELGDSALYLCASSQGAGGQAIRNYGYTFGSGTRLTVV.

The chain couples TRBV6-6 to TRBJ1-1; no definite D call. The V end lost 4 bases, the J end lost 0 bases, and 6 bases lay between the germline ends. Germline V CDR1 and CDR2: MNHNY, SVGAGI (reference sequence). This CDR3 is built from 13 residues. CDR3 protein: CASSSALNTEAFF. CDR3 coding DNA: TGTGCCAGCAGTTCCGCACTGAACACTGAAGCTTTCTTT.

This clone occurred a few times. The chain couples TRBV18 to TRBJ1-5, with 9 bases matching TRBD1. Germline-derived CDR1 and CDR2 are KGHSH and LQKENI. After removal of 4 bases from V and 7 bases from J, the junction contained 2 bases not matched to a gene. There are 13 residues in the CDR3. CDR3 protein: CASSRTGDQPQHF. In DNA, the CDR3 is TGTGCCAGCTCACGGACAGGGGACCAGCCCCAGCATTTT.

The J gene is TRBJ2-2, the V gene TRBV19; D not resolved. Germline V gene data show CDR1 as LNHDA and CDR2 as SQIVND (reference sequence). The CDR3 spans 11 residues. The ends were cut back, 7 bases at V and 5 bases at J, with 5 bases in the middle. The CDR3 protein is CASKGTGELFF. For the CDR3, the DNA is TGTGCCAGTAAGGGAACCGGGGAGCTGTTTTTT.

V usage is TRBV4-1 and J usage is TRBJ2-3, with 8 bases lining up with TRBD2. Losses at the gene ends were 3 bases for V and 1 base for J; bases not matched to a gene: 9. The CDR3 has 17 amino acids. Germline V gene lookup returns CDR1 MGHRA and CDR2 YSYEKL. The CDR3 DNA follows: TGCGCCAGCAGCCACGACCCCCAGCGGGGGCGCACAGATACGCAGTATTTT. Its protein is CASSHDPQRGRTDTQYF.

The J gene is TRBJ1-2, the V gene TRBV15, with D possibly TRBD1 on 5 matching bases. Between the trimmed V and J ends, which lost 2 bases and 8 bases, there was a span of 18 bases. This CDR3 contains 15 residues. CDR1 is LNHNV and CDR2 is YYDKDF in the germline V gene (reference sequence). CDR3 sequence (DNA): TGTGCCACCAGCAGACCTGGGACCCCCGTGGGGGGCTACACCTTC. Its translation: CATSRPGTPVGGYTF. Full variable domain (rest looked up from reference TRBV15 and TRBJ1-2): DAMVIQNPRYQVTQFGKPVTLSCSQTLNHNVMYWYQQKSSQAPKLLFHYYDKDFNNEADTPDNFQSRRPNTSFCFLDIRSPGLGDTAMYLCATSRPGTPVGGYTFGSGTRLTVV.

In its sample, this clone was seen a few times. In nucleotides, the CDR3 is TGTGCCAGCAGCCCGGCGGGGGGCTCCTACAATGAGCAGTTCTTC. Translated: CASSPAGGSYNEQFF. The chain couples TRBV5-4 to TRBJ2-1; 8 bases fit TRBD2. The CDR3 runs 15 residues. The V and J ends lost 4 bases and 0 bases, in that order; junction bases with no gene match: 3. Germline CDR1 and CDR2: SGHNT and YYREEE (reference sequence).

The chain carries TRBV9 and TRBJ1-4, with TRBD1 identical over 8 bases. After removal of 4 bases from V and 3 bases from J, the junction contained 5 bases not matched to a gene. CDR1 SGDLS and CDR2 YYNGEE come from the germline V gene. CDR3 length: 15 amino acids. CDR3 nucleotides: TGTGCCAGCAGCCCCCGGACAGGGCCTAATGAAAAACTGTTTTTT. Its protein is CASSPRTGPNEKLFF.

This clone was picked up many times. J is TRBJ2-7 and V is TRBV6-6; 8 positions match TRBD1. This CDR3 has 15 amino acids. Trimming at V came to 2 bases and at J to 1 base, leaving 4 bases not matched to a gene. Germline CDR1 MNHNY, CDR2 SVGAGI (reference sequence). DNA of the CDR3: TGTGCCAGCAGTTACGGACAGGGTGGGTCCTACGAGCAGTACTTC. This sequence encodes CASSYGQGGSYEQYF.

The CDR3 sequence is CASNPSGANVLTF. CDR3 bases: TGTGCCAGCAATCCTTCTGGGGCCAACGTCCTGACTTTC. The J gene is TRBJ2-6, the V gene TRBV7-2; no clear D. V was clipped by 7 bases and J by 1 base, with 5 bases between them. CDR1 is SGHTA and CDR2 is FQGNSA in the germline V gene. The CDR3 has 13 residues. Based on the CDR3 plus reference TRBV7-2 and TRBJ2-6, the full variable domain is GAGVSQSPSNKVTEKGKDVELRCDPISGHTALYWYRQSLGQGLEFLIYFQGNSAPDKSGLPSDRFSAERTGGSVSTLTIQRTQQEDSAVYLCASNPSGANVLTFGAGSRLTVL.

Remarks on this clone: This sample includes further DNA sequences coding for the same CDR3. For the CDR3, the DNA is TGTGCCAGCAGCTTCCTTGACAGGAACACTGAAGCTTTCTTT. Translated, it gives CASSFLDRNTEAFF. The chain joins TRBV7-2 to TRBJ1-1; maybe TRBD1 (5 bases). The CDR3 extends over 14 amino acids. V dropped 3 bases and J dropped 1 base, with 9 bases sitting between them. The germline gives CDR1 SGHTA, CDR2 FQGNSA.

The chain combines TRBV5-1 with TRBJ2-3; D remains ambiguous. V was trimmed by 0 bases and J by 6 bases, leaving 5 bases between them. The V gene's germline CDR1 is SGHRS and CDR2 YFSETQ. This CDR3 comprises 12 residues. In nucleotides, the CDR3 is TGCGCCAGCAGCTTGGAGGTGGATACGCAGTATTTT. Its translation is CASSLEVDTQYF.

The chain joins TRBV20-1 to TRBJ2-4; D is unresolved. From germline, CDR1 is DFQATT and CDR2 SNEGSKA (reference sequence). The germline V and J ends were trimmed by 7 bases and 5 bases, with 9 bases remaining between them. This CDR3 contains 11 residues. CDR3 in amino acids: CSGYGENIQYF. The CDR3 DNA reads TGCAGTGGCTATGGGGAAAACATTCAGTACTTC.